This T cell receptor beta chain was captured in a study of blood T cells in healthy people across ages. Study conclusions and caveats: Compared with aged donors, long-lived donors showed fewer expanded clones, suggesting selection.

This CDR3 region has 15 residues. After removal of 4 bases from V and 6 bases from J, the junction contained 8 bases not matched to a gene. CDR1 LGHDT and CDR2 YNNKEL come from the germline V gene (reference sequence). A second PCR of about 7 to 12 cycles used a sample-barcoded 5' primer and a J-beta primer mix. TCRdb ran MiXCR on the 5' RACE reads and lists one entry per CDR3 protein. This sample yields 500,000 to 600,000 distinct CDR3 sequences, of which 27% are seen a single time; less than 20% belongs to the top ten. About this clonotype itself: The antigen is unknown.

The chain recombines TRBV3-1 with TRBJ1-1; TRBD1 aligns across 10 bases. The specimen was blood. This clonotype was obtained from a woman between 70 and 85 years old in good health. CDR3 sequence reads: CASSRQGAGLSEAFF. In DNA, the CDR3 is TGTGCCAGCAGCCGACAGGGGGCTGGCTTATCTGAAGCTTTCTTT.